A few counts support the clone carrying this T cell receptor (beta chain). Its target is not known. Sequence at one end of the junction differs from germline and may be a read error. The primer mix had 60 Vbeta and 13 Jbeta primers. As originally analysed: Later, roughly 86 million unique TCR beta chains were counted in an analysis, and approximately 10 million of them were shared. Generated by immunoSEQ multiplex PCR, the TCRdb table keeps only in-frame clones and is missing some. V and J calls and clone size are those listed in that table; D and trimming were worked out from the DNA. Among 180,000 or so clones listed, under 80% were seen once. The data derive from a study of cytomegalovirus exposure and HLA in healthy donors. Looking at the study overall: Early release data held tens of millions of unique TCRs from HLA-typed donors.

Study-wide points: A likely sequencing artifact accounted for one observed cluster of highly shared sequence variants. Accurate predictions that matched the HLA-A and HLA-B alleles of most subjects were reportedly made from TCR beta sequences.

The sequence came from a man aged 40-55 years in good health and CMV-seronegative. Sequenced: PBMCs.

The CDR3 loop reads CSSSSFWTGINYEQYF. The CDR3 DNA is TGTTCCAGCAGCTCCTTTTGGACAGGAATTAACTACGAGCAGTACTTC. This chain links TRBV7-9 with TRBJ2-7; 7 bases align to TRBD1. CDR3 length equals 16 residues. Germline V CDR1 and CDR2: SEHNR, FQNEAQ (reference sequence).